Listed below are T cell receptor beta chains from one sample, sequenced in a study of blood T cell repertoires in COVID-19. The assay was immunoSEQ multiplex PCR, and TCRdb's table has in-frame clones only and misses some. The sample lists under 250,000 clones, around 86% occurring once. Sequenced sample: peripheral blood. These receptors were taken from an elderly man with acute or convalescent COVID-19. Each CDR3 is given with its conserved first and last residue. The order of the fields is clone size, D gene, J gene, V gene, CDR3 protein, CDR3 DNA. The D gene is left open where the match is weak. The size entry is marked missing in some rows and otherwise reads once, few, many or a size class.

abundance: -
d_gene: -
j_gene: TRBJ1-3
v_gene: TRBV29-1
CDR3aa: CSVGAGTSGNTIYF
CDR3nt: TGCAGCGTTGGGGCGGGGACCTCTGGAAACACCATATATTTT

abundance: few
d_gene: TRBD1
j_gene: TRBJ1-1
v_gene: TRBV5-1
CDR3aa: CASSLGTGATEAFF
CDR3nt: TGCGCCAGCAGCTTGGGGACAGGGGCCACTGAAGCTTTCTTT

abundance: -
d_gene: TRBD2
j_gene: TRBJ2-5
v_gene: TRBV27
CDR3aa: CASSLSPPTSGRAPETQYF
CDR3nt: TGTGCCAGCAGTTTATCCCCTCCTACTAGCGGGAGGGCCCCAGAGACCCAGTACTTC

abundance: -
d_gene: -
j_gene: TRBJ1-5
v_gene: TRBV3-1/TRBV3-2
CDR3aa: CASSQGTTNQPQHF
CDR3nt: TGTGCCAGCAGCCAAGGGACTACAAATCAGCCCCAGCATTTT

abundance: -
d_gene: -
j_gene: TRBJ2-5
v_gene: TRBV11-2
CDR3aa: CASSSEGPQYF
CDR3nt: TGTGCCAGCAGCTCCGAGGGTCCCCAGTACTTC

abundance: -
d_gene: -
j_gene: TRBJ1-2
v_gene: TRBV29-1
CDR3aa: CSVDAGGGGYTF
CDR3nt: TGCAGCGTTGATGCCGGCGGGGGCGGCTACACCTTC

abundance: -
d_gene: -
j_gene: TRBJ2-1
v_gene: TRBV18
CDR3aa: CASSPPLSSYDNEQFF
CDR3nt: TGTGCCAGCTCACCACCGTTATCGAGCTACGACAATGAGCAGTTCTTC

abundance: -
d_gene: -
j_gene: TRBJ2-6
v_gene: TRBV5-1
CDR3aa: CASSLGEALANVLTF
CDR3nt: TGCGCCAGCAGCTTGGGGGAGGCCCTGGCCAACGTCCTGACTTTC

abundance: -
d_gene: -
j_gene: TRBJ1-1
v_gene: TRBV5-1
CDR3aa: CASSLRGNRARTEAFF
CDR3nt: TGCGCCAGCAGCTTGAGAGGGAACCGGGCCAGGACTGAAGCTTTCTTT

abundance: once
d_gene: -
j_gene: TRBJ1-4
v_gene: TRBV25-1
CDR3aa: CASMRSSGEKLFF
CDR3nt: TGTGCCAGCATGCGCTCCTCGGGGGAAAAACTGTTTTTT

abundance: once
d_gene: TRBD1
j_gene: TRBJ2-7
v_gene: TRBV5-6
CDR3aa: CASSFWGTGADYEQYF
CDR3nt: TGTGCCAGCAGCTTCTGGGGGACAGGGGCCGACTACGAGCAGTACTTC

abundance: -
d_gene: -
j_gene: TRBJ1-1
v_gene: TRBV28
CDR3aa: CASSLTVTVNTEAFF
CDR3nt: TGTGCCAGCAGTTTAACCGTGACAGTGAACACTGAAGCTTTCTTT

abundance: -
d_gene: -
j_gene: TRBJ1-5
v_gene: TRBV7-2
CDR3aa: CASSFSSSNQPQHF
CDR3nt: TGTGCCAGCAGCTTTTCGAGTAGCAATCAGCCCCAGCATTTT

abundance: -
d_gene: TRBD2
j_gene: TRBJ2-1
v_gene: TRBV3-1/TRBV3-2
CDR3aa: CASSQDEPSGGGSLGYNEQFF
CDR3nt: TGTGCCAGCAGCCAAGATGAGCCTAGCGGGGGGGGCTCCCTGGGCTACAATGAGCAGTTCTTC

abundance: once
d_gene: -
j_gene: TRBJ1-4
v_gene: TRBV5-1
CDR3aa: CASSWEGRNEKLFF
CDR3nt: TGCGCCAGCAGCTGGGAGGGCAGGAATGAAAAACTGTTTTTT

abundance: -
d_gene: TRBD1
j_gene: TRBJ1-1
v_gene: TRBV2
CDR3aa: CASSVQGANTEAFF
CDR3nt: TGTGCCAGCAGTGTGCAGGGGGCGAACACTGAAGCTTTCTTT

abundance: -
d_gene: -
j_gene: TRBJ2-3
v_gene: TRBV27
CDR3aa: CASRWTRTTDTQYF
CDR3nt: TGTGCCAGCAGATGGACACGGACCACAGATACGCAGTATTTT

abundance: -
d_gene: -
j_gene: TRBJ2-5
v_gene: TRBV4-3
CDR3aa: CASSQDLSAGVSQETQYF
CDR3nt: TGCGCCAGCAGCCAAGATCTCAGCGCAGGGGTTTCCCAAGAGACCCAGTACTTC

abundance: once
d_gene: TRBD1
j_gene: TRBJ1-4
v_gene: TRBV28
CDR3aa: CASSPSPGQGSPDEKLFF
CDR3nt: TGTGCCAGCAGTCCTTCCCCGGGACAGGGTTCACCCGATGAAAAACTGTTTTTT

abundance: -
d_gene: -
j_gene: TRBJ2-5
v_gene: TRBV29-1
CDR3aa: CSVASETQYF
CDR3nt: TGCAGCGTTGCGAGCGAGACCCAGTACTTC

abundance: -
d_gene: TRBD1
j_gene: TRBJ1-2
v_gene: TRBV2
CDR3aa: CASSDGQGRVGYGYTF
CDR3nt: TGTGCCAGCAGCGATGGACAGGGACGAGTAGGGTATGGCTACACCTTC

abundance: -
d_gene: -
j_gene: TRBJ1-2
v_gene: TRBV7-9
CDR3aa: CASSLAGGNYGYTF
CDR3nt: TGTGCCAGCAGCTTAGCTGGGGGGAACTATGGCTACACCTTC

abundance: -
d_gene: TRBD1
j_gene: TRBJ2-5
v_gene: TRBV28
CDR3aa: CASQNTGGLETQYF
CDR3nt: TGTGCCAGCCAGAATACAGGGGGTCTGGAGACCCAGTACTTC

abundance: few
d_gene: TRBD2
j_gene: TRBJ2-7
v_gene: TRBV27
CDR3aa: CASSFSGLAETYEQYF
CDR3nt: TGTGCCAGCAGTTTCTCGGGACTAGCGGAAACCTACGAGCAGTACTTC

abundance: -
d_gene: TRBD1
j_gene: TRBJ1-4
v_gene: TRBV7-9
CDR3aa: CASSARDRNEKLFF
CDR3nt: TGTGCCAGCAGCGCCCGGGACAGGAATGAAAAACTGTTTTTT

abundance: once
d_gene: -
j_gene: TRBJ2-2
v_gene: TRBV11-1
CDR3aa: CASSRPQGGTGELFF
CDR3nt: TGTGCCAGCAGCCGCCCCCAGGGAGGAACCGGGGAGCTGTTTTTT

abundance: -
d_gene: -
j_gene: TRBJ1-5
v_gene: TRBV2
CDR3aa: CASRAGEGSNQPQHF
CDR3nt: TGTGCCAGCAGAGCAGGGGAAGGGAGCAATCAGCCCCAGCATTTT

abundance: -
d_gene: TRBD1
j_gene: TRBJ2-2
v_gene: TRBV19
CDR3aa: CASSRGGQGSPGELFF
CDR3nt: TGTGCCAGTAGTAGGGGTGGACAGGGCAGTCCCGGGGAGCTGTTTTTT

abundance: -
d_gene: TRBD1
j_gene: TRBJ2-1
v_gene: TRBV24-1
CDR3aa: CATSDSGQGALNEQFF
CDR3nt: TGTGCCACCAGTGATTCTGGACAGGGGGCCTTGAATGAGCAGTTCTTC

abundance: few
d_gene: TRBD1
j_gene: TRBJ1-3
v_gene: TRBV7-2
CDR3aa: CASRLTGTGTGNTIYF
CDR3nt: TGTGCCAGCAGACTGACCGGGACAGGGACCGGAAACACCATATATTTT

abundance: -
d_gene: -
j_gene: TRBJ2-1
v_gene: TRBV28
CDR3aa: CASSPAGALLAYNEQFF
CDR3nt: TGTGCCAGCAGCCCGGCAGGGGCCCTACTGGCCTACAATGAGCAGTTCTTC

abundance: -
d_gene: TRBD1
j_gene: TRBJ1-1
v_gene: TRBV7-2
CDR3aa: CASSSRTGAEAFF
CDR3nt: TGTGCCAGCAGCTCACGGACAGGGGCTGAAGCTTTCTTT

abundance: -
d_gene: TRBD1
j_gene: TRBJ2-7
v_gene: TRBV19
CDR3aa: CASSTGTGPSYEQYF
CDR3nt: TGTGCCAGTAGTACCGGGACAGGTCCTTCCTACGAGCAGTACTTC

abundance: -
d_gene: -
j_gene: TRBJ2-2
v_gene: TRBV6-6
CDR3aa: CASTLADTGELFF
CDR3nt: TGTGCCAGCACCCTCGCGGACACCGGGGAGCTGTTTTTT

abundance: -
d_gene: -
j_gene: TRBJ2-4
v_gene: TRBV5-4
CDR3aa: CASSLGKQGLGAKNIQYF
CDR3nt: TGTGCCAGCAGCTTGGGCAAACAGGGCTTGGGAGCCAAAAACATTCAGTACTTC

abundance: once
d_gene: -
j_gene: TRBJ1-1
v_gene: TRBV7-9
CDR3aa: CASSFRGGEAFF
CDR3nt: TGTGCCAGCAGCTTTAGAGGGGGTGAAGCTTTCTTT

abundance: -
d_gene: -
j_gene: TRBJ1-6
v_gene: TRBV6-5
CDR3aa: CASNPTGLDNSPLHF
CDR3nt: TGTGCCAGCAACCCGACAGGACTGGATAATTCACCCCTCCACTTT

abundance: -
d_gene: -
j_gene: TRBJ2-1
v_gene: TRBV9
CDR3aa: CASSLPTYNEQFF
CDR3nt: TGTGCCAGCAGCCTACCGACCTACAATGAGCAGTTCTTC

abundance: -
d_gene: TRBD1
j_gene: TRBJ2-7
v_gene: TRBV28
CDR3aa: CASRNPGQGADEQYF
CDR3nt: TGTGCCAGCAGGAATCCGGGACAGGGGGCGGACGAGCAGTACTTC

abundance: -
d_gene: -
j_gene: TRBJ2-1
v_gene: TRBV7-9
CDR3aa: CASLAGRSYNEQFF
CDR3nt: TGTGCCAGCTTGGCGGGGCGCTCCTACAATGAGCAGTTCTTC

abundance: -
d_gene: TRBD1
j_gene: TRBJ1-2
v_gene: TRBV28
CDR3aa: CASSSPSGQPGGYTF
CDR3nt: TGTGCCAGCAGTTCCCCCTCGGGACAGCCAGGAGGCTACACCTTC

abundance: -
d_gene: -
j_gene: TRBJ1-2
v_gene: TRBV5-6
CDR3aa: CASSLASVNYGYTF
CDR3nt: TGTGCCAGCAGCCTTGCGTCGGTTAACTATGGCTACACCTTC

abundance: -
d_gene: -
j_gene: TRBJ1-4
v_gene: TRBV2
CDR3aa: CASSLKGPPEEKLFF
CDR3nt: TGTGCCAGCTCCTTGAAGGGGCCGCCCGAGGAAAAACTGTTTTTT